This entry lists 10 T cell receptor beta chains sequenced from one sample in a study of cytomegalovirus exposure and HLA in healthy donors. The PCR was carried out with 60 Vbeta primers and 13 Jbeta primers. This table comes from immunoSEQ multiplex PCR, and its TCRdb copy is limited to in-frame clones, with some not included. The table shows about 81,000 clones, with 75% to 90% occurring only once. The sequenced sample consisted of PBMCs. The receptors come from a man aged 18 to 29 in good health and CMV-seronegative.

This chain connects TRBV2 to TRBJ1-2; TRBD1 matches 9 bases. With V trimmed by 2 bases and J by 8 bases, 3 bases remained unmatched. CDR3 length: 13 amino acids. Germline V CDR1 and CDR2: SNHLY, FYNNEI. This CDR3 is CASSEHRGLGYTF. The CDR3 region has the DNA TGTGCCAGCAGTGAACACAGGGGGCTCGGCTACACCTTC.

The V and J genes are TRBV7-3 and TRBJ2-2; D unclear. The CDR3 extends over 17 amino acids. The germline V and J ends were trimmed by 1 base and 3 bases, with 15 bases remaining between them. Germline loops: CDR1 SGHTA, CDR2 FQGTGA. For the CDR3, the DNA is TGTGCCAGCAGCTTAAATTGGCCCCACCTCCACACCGGGGAGCTGTTTTTT. It encodes CASSLNWPHLHTGELFF.

J is TRBJ2-1 and V is TRBV5-1, with D uncertain. The V and J ends lost 0 bases and 0 bases respectively, with 4 bases between them. Germline values: CDR1 SGHRS, CDR2 YFSETQ. This CDR3 has 14 residues. Here the CDR3 DNA reads TGCGCCAGCAGCTTGGGGAGCTCCTACAATGAGCAGTTCTTC. This sequence encodes CASSLGSSYNEQFF.

The J gene is TRBJ1-6, the V gene TRBV28; TRBD1 matches 7 bases. The CDR3 is 15 residues long. V trimming: 5 bases; J trimming: 5 bases; junction bases outside the gene matches: 6. CDR1 is MDHEN, CDR2 SYDVKM, per germline. CDR3 sequence (DNA): TGTGCCAGCAGTCCGCAACAGGGGAATAATTCACCCCTCCACTTT. Translated, it gives CASSPQQGNNSPLHF.

The chain combines TRBV5-6 with TRBJ1-2; maybe TRBD1 (5 bases). The V gene lost 0 bases and the J gene lost 10 bases, with 13 bases spanning the gap. CDR1 and CDR2 (germline): SGHDT, YYEEEE. CDR3 length: 13 amino acids. The CDR3, as DNA: TGTGCCAGCAGCTTGGGGGCATCAGGGTTCTACACCTTC. It yields the protein CASSLGASGFYTF.

This chain uses TRBV6-5 with TRBJ2-1; D not resolved. The germline CDR1 and CDR2 sequences are MNHEY and SVGAGI. The V end lost 0 bases, the J end lost 4 bases, and 7 bases lay between the germline ends. The CDR3 runs to 14 residues. The CDR3 region has the DNA TGTGCCAGCAGTTACTCGCCCGAGTACAATGAGCAGTTCTTC. Amino acids: CASSYSPEYNEQFF.

The V gene is TRBV10-1, the J gene TRBJ1-1; TRBD1 matches 7 bases. The V segment lost 7 bases and the J segment 1 base; nucleotides outside the gene matches: 18. Germline V gene data show CDR1 as WNHNN and CDR2 as SYGVQD (reference sequence). This CDR3 is built from 18 residues. The CDR3 nucleotides read TGCGCCAGCAAAGATACAGGGGCCTCAACCAAAGGGAACACTGAAGCTTTCTTT. It encodes CASKDTGASTKGNTEAFF.

The rearrangement uses TRBV15 and TRBJ2-5, with a weak D call TRBD1 (7 bases). CDR3 size: 17 residues. Trimming took off 0 bases at V and 1 base at J, with 15 bases between the two ends. The germline gives CDR1 LNHNV, CDR2 YYDKDF (reference sequence). The CDR3 is CATSRDFTGEVQETQYF. CDR3 DNA sequence: TGTGCCACCAGCAGAGACTTTACAGGGGAGGTCCAAGAGACCCAGTACTTC.

CDR3 sequence reads: CASSPTRGVYEQYF. CDR3 DNA sequence: TGTGCCAGCAGCCCCACTCGGGGAGTCTACGAGCAGTACTTC. The chain combines TRBV6-6 with TRBJ2-7, with D perhaps matching TRBD2 (5 bases). Trimming removed 6 bases from V and 3 bases from J, with 15 bases in between. Germline CDR1 reads MNHNY; CDR2 reads SVGAGI (reference sequence). This CDR3 comprises 14 residues.

The chain carries TRBV7-2 and TRBJ2-7; D unresolved. The CDR3 loop spans 15 amino acids. The V end was cut by 3 bases, the J end by 0 bases, with 12 bases between. Germline V CDR1 and CDR2: SGHTA, FQGNSA. CDR3 sequence reads: CASSFLPNPSYEQYF. The CDR3 DNA follows: TGTGCCAGCAGCTTTCTCCCTAACCCCTCCTACGAGCAGTACTTC.